This T cell receptor (beta chain) is drawn from a study of T cells in Graves' hyperthyroidism and ophthalmopathy. Study information: Peripheral blood was taken when the disease was first diagnosed, before any treatment began.

Patients aged 18 to 65 had newly diagnosed hyperthyroidism lasting under 2 months. Diagnosis relied on clinical symptoms, serum thyroxine and TRAb, thyroid ultrasound and orbital computed tomography. This clonotype was found a few times. Antigen specificity is unknown. Study-wide findings and caveats: Ophthalmopathy got predicted by the model a median approximately 6 months before its onset.

From germline, CDR1 is SGHTA and CDR2 FQGTGA. V lost 7 bases, J lost 4 bases, and 20 bases lay in between. CDR3 size: 15 residues. Amplification of TCR beta CDR3 regions was performed using RNA transcripts as template. Initially, a first-round RT-PCR of the TCR CDR3 employed the HTBI primer set. TCRdb independently ran MiXCR on the multiplex PCR reads; one entry per CDR3 protein. This sample has about 340,000 distinct CDR3 sequences; about 20% occur once, and the top ten carry 45% to 55%. Sample: blood. The sequence derives from a woman aged 45-60 years with Graves' hyperthyroidism. The V call is TRBV7-3, the J call TRBJ2-7; D might be TRBD1 (8 bases). CDR3 sequence (DNA): TGTGCCAGCACCTCCGGAGACAGGGGAGGGTACGAGCAGTACGTC. Encoded protein: CASTSGDRGGYEQYV.